This T cell receptor beta chain appears in the sequencing data of a study of T cell responses to AZD1222 COVID-19 vaccine. Using immunoSEQ multiplex PCR, the repertoire was profiled, and TCRdb retains in-frame clones only, with some absent. The sample lists 90,000 to 150,000 clones; around 90% were seen once. The CDR3 loop spans 13 amino acids. Germline-derived CDR1 and CDR2 are LNHDA and SQIVND (reference sequence). V was cut by 3 bases and J by 7 bases, with 10 bases left in between. The source material was peripheral blood, sampled on day 0 of AZD1222 vaccination. This TCR derives from an adult in good health. The chain recombines TRBV19 with TRBJ1-5; tentatively, D is TRBD1 (5 bases). DNA of the CDR3: TGTGCCAGTAGTATCTTGGGGGACCAGCCCCAGCATTTT. This translates into CASSILGDQPQHF.